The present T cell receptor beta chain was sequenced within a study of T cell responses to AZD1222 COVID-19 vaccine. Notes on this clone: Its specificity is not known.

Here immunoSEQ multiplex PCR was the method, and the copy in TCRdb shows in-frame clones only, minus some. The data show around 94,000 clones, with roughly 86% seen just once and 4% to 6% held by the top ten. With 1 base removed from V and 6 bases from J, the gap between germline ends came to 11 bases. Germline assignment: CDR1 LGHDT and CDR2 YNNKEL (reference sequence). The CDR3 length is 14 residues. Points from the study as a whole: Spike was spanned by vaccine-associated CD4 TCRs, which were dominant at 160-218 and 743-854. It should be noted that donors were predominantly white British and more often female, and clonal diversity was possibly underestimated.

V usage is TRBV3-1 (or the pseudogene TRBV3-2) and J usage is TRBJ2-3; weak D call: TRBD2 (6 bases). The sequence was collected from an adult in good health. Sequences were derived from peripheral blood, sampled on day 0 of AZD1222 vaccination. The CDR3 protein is CASSQGAGKDTQYF. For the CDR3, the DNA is TGTGCCAGCAGCCAAGGGGCGGGAAAGGATACGCAGTATTTT.